This is a list of T cell receptor beta chains from one sample in a study of control samples from healthy donors and cancer patients. The data were produced by immunoSEQ multiplex PCR, yet TCRdb's version contains in-frame clones alone and is incomplete. The sample lists about 120,000 clones, 75% to 90% occurring once. Material: PBMCs. All receptors derive from a woman aged 50 to 60 with colorectal cancer. Each CDR3 is given with its conserved first and last residue. A D gene is named only where the DNA matches it firmly. Size is stated for part of the rows, as once, few or many counts, or as a class when the clone is expanded.

d_call	clone_size	v_call	j_call	cdr3_aa	cdr3_nt
TRBD1	few	TRBV18	TRBJ1-1	CASSPLTGVNTEAFF	TGTGCCAGCTCTCCCCTGACAGGGGTGAACACTGAAGCTTTCTTT
NA	NA	TRBV5-8	TRBJ1-1	CASSLSPGITEAFF	TGTGCCAGCAGCTTGTCCCCGGGGATCACTGAAGCTTTCTTT
TRBD2	NA	TRBV9	TRBJ2-1	CASSPGTSGYNEQFF	TGTGCCAGCAGCCCCGGGACTAGCGGCTACAATGAGCAGTTCTTC
TRBD2	NA	TRBV11-3	TRBJ2-1	CASSLGLAGVYNEQFF	TGTGCCAGCAGCTTGGGACTAGCGGGAGTATACAATGAGCAGTTCTTC
NA	NA	TRBV5-1	TRBJ2-3	CASSSTSSGTDTQYF	TGCGCCAGCAGCTCGACTTCATCCGGCACAGATACGCAGTATTTT
NA	NA	TRBV5-1	TRBJ1-1	CASSLAADSTEAFF	TGCGCCAGCAGCTTGGCCGCCGATTCCACTGAAGCTTTCTTT
NA	NA	TRBV19	TRBJ1-6	CASSSGTNSPLHF	TGTGCCAGTAGTTCGGGTACGAATTCACCCCTCCACTTT
TRBD2	NA	TRBV5-1	TRBJ2-1	CASSFRVAGGYNEQFF	TGCGCCAGCAGTTTTCGGGTAGCGGGAGGGTACAATGAGCAGTTCTTC
TRBD2	NA	TRBV5-1	TRBJ2-5	CASSLERGGKYQETQYF	TGCGCCAGCAGCTTGGAACGCGGGGGGAAGTACCAAGAGACCCAGTACTTC
TRBD1	NA	TRBV7-3	TRBJ1-2	CASSLGTGGDGYTF	TGTGCCAGCAGCTTGGGGACAGGGGGCGATGGCTACACCTTC
NA	NA	TRBV27	TRBJ2-1	CASSLGGLAYNEQFF	TGTGCCAGCAGTTTAGGGGGGTTAGCGTACAATGAGCAGTTCTTC
NA	NA	TRBV6-1	TRBJ1-2	CASSGPGQLNIYGYTF	TGTGCCAGCAGTGGACCAGGACAGCTCAACATCTATGGCTACACCTTC
NA	NA	TRBV2	TRBJ2-6	CASRRGAGANVLTF	TGTGCCAGCCGTAGGGGCGCTGGGGCCAACGTCCTGACTTTC
NA	NA	TRBV7-8	TRBJ1-4	CASSNEGGLSSNEKLFF	TGTGCCAGCAGCAACGAGGGGGGGTTGTCATCTAATGAAAAACTGTTTTTT
NA	NA	TRBV7-6	TRBJ1-2	CASTSRGGSGYTF	TGTGCCAGCACTTCTCGCGGGGGCTCTGGCTACACCTTC
NA	NA	TRBV3-1/TRBV3-2	TRBJ1-1	CASSQPQGSEAFF	TGTGCCAGCAGCCAACCCCAGGGTTCCGAAGCTTTCTTT
NA	NA	TRBV12-3/TRBV12-4	TRBJ1-1	CASSLVGAAFF	TGTGCCAGCAGTTTAGTGGGGGCGGCTTTCTTT
NA	NA	TRBV11-2	TRBJ1-6	CASSLEMSSYNSPLHF	TGTGCCAGCAGCTTAGAGATGAGCTCCTATAATTCACCCCTCCACTTT
NA	NA	TRBV15	TRBJ2-5	CATSSPDSSRETQYF	TGTGCCACCAGCAGCCCGGATAGCTCGAGGGAGACCCAGTACTTC
NA	NA	TRBV12-3/TRBV12-4	TRBJ2-1	CATGDPSEQFF	TGTGCCACAGGGGACCCCAGTGAGCAGTTCTTC